The clone carrying this T cell receptor (beta chain) was counted at least ten times. This sample's time point: patch test 2, 6 weeks after DPC sensitization. Treatment in this sample: therapeutic diphenylcyclopropenone sensitization with weekly scalp DPC. The CDR3 contains 16 residues. CDR1 SEHNR and CDR2 FQNEAQ come from the germline V gene (reference sequence). V was pared by 2 bases and J by 1 base, with 7 bases of the junction left unmatched. The data derive from a study of human T cells and chemical hapten exposure. Individual cDNA molecules had unique molecular identifiers attached to them by the library. TCRdb processed the RACE reads anew with MiXCR; each CDR3 protein has one entry. This table has over 100,000 distinct CDR3 sequences, 9% to 9.5% appearing once.

The V call is TRBV7-9, the J call TRBJ2-5; 7 bases map to TRBD1. This TCR was sampled from a woman aged 40 to 50 with alopecia areata. Some clones in this sample may be carry-over from other donors' samples. The specimen comprised whole blood, sampled in connection with sensitization to the hapten diphenylcyclopropenone (DPC). The CDR3 loop is CASSLLWDRSQETQYF. The CDR3 nucleotides are TGTGCCAGCAGCTTATTGTGGGACAGAAGCCAAGAGACCCAGTACTTC.